The entry that follows covers one T cell receptor (beta chain) sequence. This entry comes from a study of cytomegalovirus exposure and HLA in healthy donors. The PCR used 60 Vbeta and 13 Jbeta primers. Sequenced by immunoSEQ multiplex PCR; TCRdb stores in-frame clones only, minus some. The sample includes fewer than 100,000 clones, approximately 79% of them seen just once. V lost 5 bases, J lost 7 bases, and 15 bases stayed unmatched. The CDR3 runs to 16 residues. CDR1 and CDR2 (germline): MNHEY, SMNVEV (reference sequence). This sequence joins TRBV27 and TRBJ2-7; 9 bases are shared with TRBD1. The TCR originated in a female donor in good health and CMV-seronegative. What was sequenced was PBMCs. The CDR3 spells CASSINGQGPTREQYF. Written as DNA, the CDR3 is TGTGCCAGCAGTATCAACGGACAGGGGCCTACAAGGGAGCAGTACTTC.